This passage covers 30 T cell receptor beta chains from one sample sequenced in a study of vaccination effects on CD4 cells after COVID-19. What these receptors recognize is not known. Produced via immunoSEQ multiplex PCR; TCRdb's table is partial and in-frame only. The table shows just under 75,000 clones, with 65% to 75% occurring only once. Prior to sequencing, the ViraFEST assay stimulated PBMC with viral peptide pools, which expanded the antigen-specific CD4+ T cells. The authors isolated CD4+ T cells after roughly 10 days of culture. Negative nucleocapsid antibody tests before and after vaccination confirmed no previous SARS-CoV-2 infection. Sequenced here: CD4+ T cells from PBMCs cultured with HCoV-NL63 spike peptides, sampled before COVID-19 vaccination. The receptors were gathered from a human donor who received a COVID-19 vaccine.

The chain couples TRBV19 to TRBJ1-2, with D possibly TRBD1 on 5 matching bases. Per the germline V gene, CDR1 is LNHDA and CDR2 is SQIVND (reference sequence). Trimming took off 4 bases at V and 8 bases at J, with 23 bases between the two ends. The CDR3 covers 16 residues. This CDR3 is CASSSPYDLGASGYTF. As DNA, the CDR3 is TGTGCCAGTAGTAGCCCTTACGACTTAGGGGCGAGCGGCTACACCTTC.

This clone was detected a few times. The CDR3 DNA sequence: TGTGCCAGTAGTCCCCCGGACAGGGATACAGATACGCAGTATTTT. Translating gives CASSPPDRDTDTQYF. V usage is TRBV19 and J usage is TRBJ2-3; 8 nucleotides line up with TRBD1. Germline values: CDR1 LNHDA, CDR2 SQIVND (reference sequence). V shed 5 bases, J shed 3 bases, and the junction held 7 bases outside the gene matches. The CDR3 length is 15 residues.

The V gene is TRBV5-1, the J gene TRBJ2-5; 7 bases agree with TRBD2. The CDR3 runs to 12 residues. J lost 13 bases, V lost 3 bases, and 9 bases had no gene match. Per germline, CDR1 SGHRS and CDR2 YFSETQ. The CDR3 loop is CASSSESGAMYF. The CDR3 DNA follows: TGCGCCAGCAGCTCGGAAAGCGGGGCAATGTACTTC. The variable domain in full, completed from reference TRBV5-1 and TRBJ2-5, reads KAGVTQTPRYLIKTRGQQVTLSCSPISGHRSVSWYQQTPGQGLQFLFEYFSETQRNKGNFPGRFSGRQFSNSRSEMNVSTLELGDSALYLCASSSESGAMYFGPGTRLLVL.

This chain uses TRBV6-5 with TRBJ2-2; 9 bases fit TRBD1. The CDR3 is made up of 15 amino acids. CDR1 and CDR2 from the germline V gene are MNHEY and SVGAGI. Trimming took 5 bases from V and 4 from J; bases not matched to a gene: 5. The CDR3 region has the DNA TGTGCCAGCAGTCTACAGGGGGCTGGCACCGGGGAGCTGTTTTTT. Protein sequence: CASSLQGAGTGELFF.

The chain carries TRBV15 and TRBJ2-5; D remains ambiguous. Per germline, CDR1 LNHNV and CDR2 YYDKDF (reference sequence). This CDR3 is built from 14 residues. V was shortened by 2 bases and J by 4 bases, with 11 bases between the two germline ends. The CDR3 sequence is CATSRPWTRETQYF. The CDR3 DNA is TGTGCCACCAGCAGACCCTGGACCCGAGAGACCCAGTACTTC.

V is TRBV18 and J is TRBJ2-6; tentative D call: TRBD1 (6 bases). The V end lost 3 bases, the J end lost 4 bases, and 10 bases lay between the germline ends. This CDR3 is built from 15 residues. Germline lookup yields CDR1 KGHSH and CDR2 LQKENI. The CDR3 DNA reads TGTGCCAGCTCACCTACAGGGTTAGGGGCCAACGTCCTGACTTTC. This sequence encodes CASSPTGLGANVLTF.

The J gene is TRBJ2-1, the V gene TRBV6-6; D is undetermined. Germline CDR1 is MNHNY and CDR2 is SVGAGI (reference sequence). The CDR3 consists of 15 residues. With 2 bases removed from V and 6 bases from J, the gap between germline ends came to 14 bases. The DNA of the CDR3 is TGTGCCAGCAGTTACGGATCCAGCGCCTCCAATGAGCAGTTCTTC. Its protein product is CASSYGSSASNEQFF.

CDR3 in amino acids: CASSSGHLNTEAFF. Written as DNA, the CDR3 is TGTGCCAGCTCTTCGGGACATCTGAACACTGAAGCTTTCTTT. This chain uses TRBV18 with TRBJ1-1; maybe TRBD1 (6 bases). CDR3 length: 14 residues. Germline assignment: CDR1 KGHSH and CDR2 LQKENI. The ends were cut back, 6 bases at V and 0 bases at J, with 11 bases in the middle.

This clone showed up just a few times. The CDR3 loop is CASSSATGNTEAFF. The CDR3 DNA reads as TGTGCCAGCAGCTCAGCGACGGGGAACACTGAAGCTTTCTTT. The rearrangement links TRBV7-8 to TRBJ1-1; D gene uncertain. Germline V gene sequence: CDR1 SGHVS, CDR2 FQNEAQ. The CDR3 runs to 14 residues. V lost 4 bases and J lost 1, with 10 bases in between.

The chain employs TRBV18 and TRBJ2-5, with 10 bases identical to TRBD1. The CDR3 runs to 15 residues. Germline assignment: CDR1 KGHSH and CDR2 LQKENI. V was clipped by 6 bases and J by 3 bases; unmatched bases: 7. The CDR3 nucleotides read TGTGCCAGCTCTATTACGACAGGGGGCGAAGAGACCCAGTACTTC. Its protein is CASSITTGGEETQYF.

The chain carries TRBV4-1 and TRBJ2-2; D may match TRBD1 or TRBD2 (5 bases each). V lost 0 bases and J lost 7, with 15 bases in between. Germline V gene data show CDR1 as MGHRA and CDR2 as YSYEKL. The CDR3 extends over 16 amino acids. The CDR3 DNA reads TGCGCCAGCAGCCAAGATCAGGGAGCCCGTGGCGGGGAGCTGTTTTTT. As protein: CASSQDQGARGGELFF.

The chain uses TRBV30 and TRBJ1-5; possibly TRBD1 for D (5 bases). The CDR3 is made up of 14 amino acids. V lost 0 bases and J lost 5, with 11 bases in between. Germline assignment: CDR1 GTSNPN and CDR2 SVGIG (reference sequence). In DNA, the CDR3 is TGTGCCTGGAGTGTAGAGGGAGGGGATCAGCCCCAGCATTTT. Its translation: CAWSVEGGDQPQHF.

V and J are TRBV20-1 and TRBJ2-1; 7 nucleotides agree with TRBD2. Trimming took 1 base from V and 9 from J; bases not matched to a gene: 0. CDR1 and CDR2 (germline): DFQATT, SNEGSKA (reference sequence). The CDR3 is 11 amino acids. The CDR3, as DNA: TGCAGTGCTAGAGGGGGGGGTGAGCAGTTCTTC. This codes for CSARGGGEQFF.

The V and J genes are TRBV5-1 and TRBJ2-3; D possibly matches TRBD1 or TRBD2 (5 bases each). This CDR3 comprises 13 residues. V was trimmed by 0 bases and J by 8 bases, leaving 10 bases between them. Germline-derived CDR1 and CDR2 are SGHRS and YFSETQ. The CDR3 DNA is TGCGCCAGCAGCTTGGGTGGGGACGGTACGCAGTATTTT. It yields the protein CASSLGGDGTQYF.

The chain combines TRBV9 with TRBJ2-3; no reliable D call. Germline V gene lookup returns CDR1 SGDLS and CDR2 YYNGEE. V shed 3 bases and J shed 3 bases, with 8 bases lying between them. This CDR3 region has 13 residues. The CDR3 protein is CASSATVTDTQYF. The CDR3 nucleotides read TGTGCCAGCAGCGCAACAGTGACAGATACGCAGTATTTT.

The chain is built from TRBV7-8 and TRBJ2-1; 7 bases map to TRBD2. Germline V gene data show CDR1 as SGHVS and CDR2 as FQNEAQ. The CDR3 consists of 16 residues. V lost 3 bases to trimming and J lost 10 bases; unmatched junction nucleotides: 15. CDR3 residues: CASSFIGTGGRSEQFF. The CDR3 region has the DNA TGTGCCAGCAGCTTTATCGGGACGGGGGGACGATCGGAGCAGTTCTTC.

The chain uses TRBV6-4 and TRBJ1-1; 8 bases are shared with TRBD1. CDR1 MRHNA and CDR2 SNTAGT come from the germline V gene. This CDR3 region has 15 residues. Trimming removed 3 bases from V and 1 base from J; junction bases left unmatched: 4. The CDR3 DNA reads as TGTGCCAGCAGTGATGGGACAGGTTCGAACACTGAAGCTTTCTTT. Translation gives CASSDGTGSNTEAFF.

The V gene is TRBV7-8, the J gene TRBJ1-4; 10 bases align to TRBD1. V lost 5 bases and J lost 14; bases outside the gene matches: 11. The length of the CDR3 is 14 residues. Germline V lookup: CDR1 SGHVS, CDR2 FQNEAQ. The CDR3 region has the DNA TGTGCCAGCAGCCCCCGGGACAGGGGCGCGCTTCTGTTTTTT. Protein product: CASSPRDRGALLFF. Using reference TRBV7-8 and TRBJ1-4 for the parts outside the CDR3, the full variable domain is GAGVSQSPRYKVAKRGQDVALRCDPISGHVSLFWYQQALGQGPEFLTYFQNEAQLDKSGLPSDRFFAERPEGSVSTLKIQRTQQEDSAVYLCASSPRDRGALLFFGSGTQLSVL.

This clone occurred a few times. V and J are TRBV2 and TRBJ1-3, with a tentative D call TRBD1 (5 bases). Germline V gene lookup returns CDR1 SNHLY and CDR2 FYNNEI. This CDR3 has 13 amino acids. Trimming removed 10 bases at V and 1 base at J, with 11 bases between. The CDR3 nucleotides are TGTGCCACCGTTGGGGGATCTGGAAACACCATATATTTT. The encoded protein is CATVGGSGNTIYF.

This chain connects TRBV7-3 to TRBJ2-7, with 9 bases matching TRBD1. Looked up from germline, CDR1 is SGHTA and CDR2 is FQGTGA. With 5 bases clipped from V and 6 bases from J, the junction kept 8 bases outside the gene matches. The CDR3 has 14 residues. CDR3 sequence reads: CASSRPGQGGEQYV. In DNA, the CDR3 is TGTGCCAGCAGCAGGCCGGGACAGGGTGGCGAGCAGTACGTC.

The V and J genes are TRBV24-1 and TRBJ2-2, with D possibly called TRBD1 or TRBD2 (5 bases each). Trimming left V 7 bases short and J 7 bases short, with 18 bases between. Per germline, CDR1 KGHDR and CDR2 SFDVKD. This CDR3 spans 15 amino acids. The DNA of the CDR3 is TGTGCCACCAGCCCTGGGGGTCGGATGGGCGGGGAGCTGTTTTTT. Its protein is CATSPGGRMGGELFF.

This clone showed up just once. The CDR3 nucleotides read TGTGCCAGCACTACTTACACGTACAGCTCCTACAATGAGCAGTTCTTC. Encoded protein: CASTTYTYSSYNEQFF. The V gene is TRBV27, the J gene TRBJ2-1; D not certain. CDR1 MNHEY and CDR2 SMNVEV come from the germline V gene (reference sequence). V was clipped by 7 bases and J by 0 bases, with 16 bases between them. The CDR3 contains 16 residues.

The chain is built from TRBV6-4 and TRBJ2-3; TRBD2 is a possible D gene (5 bases). The length of the CDR3 is 15 residues. Deletions cut 0 bases from V and 4 bases from J, with 11 bases between. Germline values: CDR1 MRHNA, CDR2 SNTAGT. The CDR3 DNA is TGTGCCAGCAGTGACTCGAATCTAGCTCCAGATACGCAGTATTTT. The encoded protein is CASSDSNLAPDTQYF.

The chain's CDR3 is CASDVYRKGNQPQHF. For the CDR3, the DNA is TGTGCCAGCGACGTGTACCGGAAAGGCAATCAGCCCCAGCATTTT. The rearrangement uses TRBV19 and TRBJ1-5, with D unresolved. Germline values: CDR1 LNHDA, CDR2 SQIVND (reference sequence). V gave up 9 bases and J gave up 2 bases, with 17 bases separating them. The CDR3 loop spans 15 amino acids.

This sequence joins TRBV5-5 and TRBJ1-4, with D maybe TRBD1 (6 bases). This CDR3 is 16 amino acids long. The V gene's germline CDR1 is SGHKS and CDR2 YYEKEE (reference sequence). The V and J ends lost 0 bases and 3 bases respectively, with 12 bases between them. DNA of the CDR3: TGTGCCAGCAGCTTGGGGGGGGCTTCGGCTAATGAAAAACTGTTTTTT. It is translated as CASSLGGASANEKLFF.

This chain links TRBV5-1 with TRBJ2-2; D is possibly TRBD1 (5 bases). Trimming shortened V by 0 bases and J by 4 bases, and 10 bases separated the two germline ends. This CDR3 comprises 15 residues. Germline CDR1 and CDR2: SGHRS and YFSETQ. CDR3: CASSLVGDSTGELFF. The CDR3 nucleotides are TGCGCCAGCAGCTTGGTTGGAGACAGCACCGGGGAGCTGTTTTTT.

This chain joins TRBV10-2 and TRBJ1-1; no reliable D call. With 8 bases removed from V and 3 bases from J, the gap between germline ends came to 16 bases. The CDR3 length is 14 residues. Germline loops: CDR1 WSHSY, CDR2 SAAADI. CDR3 sequence: CASLTTSRDTEAFF. The CDR3 region has the DNA TGCGCCAGCCTTACGACCAGCCGGGACACTGAAGCTTTCTTT.

The genes are TRBV6-5 and TRBJ2-5; 8 bases match TRBD1. V lost 5 bases and J lost 1; bases outside the gene matches: 3. Germline values: CDR1 MNHEY, CDR2 SVGAGI. The CDR3 is 14 amino acids. CDR3 sequence: CASSMGQAQETQYF. The CDR3 DNA is TGTGCCAGCAGTATGGGACAGGCCCAAGAGACCCAGTACTTC.

Only a few counts were recorded for this clone. The V call is TRBV14, the J call TRBJ1-6; 8 bases are a match to TRBD1. Looked up from germline, CDR1 is SGHDN and CDR2 is FVKESK. The CDR3 is made up of 17 amino acids. The V and J ends lost 4 bases and 9 bases, in that order; junction bases with no gene match: 14. The CDR3 sequence: CASSRAPDRGKGSPLHF. For the CDR3, the DNA is TGTGCCAGCAGCCGCGCCCCCGACAGGGGAAAAGGTTCACCCCTCCACTTT. Complete variable domain (other parts from reference TRBV14 and TRBJ1-6): EAGVTQFPSHSVIEKGQTVTLRCDPISGHDNLYWYRRVMGKEIKFLLHFVKESKQDESGMPNNRFLAERTGGTYSTLKVQPAELEDSGVYFCASSRAPDRGKGSPLHFGNGTRLTVT.

This clone has only a few counts. The CDR3, as DNA: TGTGCCACCAGTGGGGGGGAAGAGTCACCCCTCCACTTT. It encodes CATSGGEESPLHF. The rearrangement joins TRBV24-1 to TRBJ1-6, with a weak D call TRBD1 (5 bases). This CDR3 has 13 residues. Trimming pared 5 bases from V and 10 bases from J, leaving 11 bases between. The germline CDR1 and CDR2 sequences are KGHDR and SFDVKD.